This T cell receptor (beta chain) appears in the sequencing data of a study of T cells after yellow fever vaccination. Study-level results: Repertoires sorted by FACS could include abundant clonotypes that are contaminants from the bulk population. Few clonotypes appeared in both CD4 and CD8 compartments.

Conversion of TCR transcripts into cDNA relied on 5'RACE template switching, which added a universal primer site and UMIs. TCRdb used MiXCR to reprocess the 5' RACE reads, holding one entry per CDR3 protein. This table holds nearly 300,000 distinct CDR3 sequences, approximately 10% found once. This clonotype was seen once. The antigen is not known. Per germline, CDR1 SQVTM and CDR2 ANQGSEA. CDR3 size: 15 residues. V dropped 3 bases and J dropped 4; count of bases not matched to a gene: 9. The chain joins TRBV29-1 to TRBJ1-1; 9 positions agree with TRBD1. This TCR came from a man in his late teens or twenties who received the YFV17D yellow fever vaccine. This specimen consisted of CD4+ T cells sorted from PBMCs, obtained 5 days after the yellow fever booster vaccination. This chain's CDR3 is CSVEGQGSVRTEAFF. In nucleotides, the CDR3 is TGCAGCGTTGAGGGACAGGGATCCGTCCGCACTGAAGCTTTCTTT.